Sequencing of this TCR beta chain was carried out in a study of blood T cells in healthy people across ages. Study observations and caveats: Roughly linearly, TCR beta diversity per million T cells fell as age increased. Investigators treated diversity estimates from one million T cells as underestimates. Diversity was higher, and naive CD4+ cells more numerous, in long-lived donors than in aged donors. Higher naive T cell percentage went strongly together with higher TCR beta diversity.

This clonotype was picked up a small number of times. Its target is unknown. Compared with germline, one end of the junction differs, possibly owing to a read error. Using a J-beta primer mix together with a sample-barcoded 5' primer, a second PCR was run for roughly 7 to 11 cycles. TCRdb reprocessed the 5' RACE reads with MiXCR, giving one entry per CDR3 protein. This table holds roughly 1,800,000 distinct CDR3 sequences, around half found once. Germline V lookup: CDR1 SGHRS, CDR2 YFSETQ. The CDR3 is made up of 14 amino acids. Sequencing used blood. The clonotype originates from a woman aged 40 to 50 in good health. The chain couples TRBV5-1 to TRBJ1-1; 7 nucleotides line up with TRBD1. The CDR3 spells CASSIGTANTEAFF. As DNA, the CDR3 is TGTGCCAGCAGTATCGGGACAGCGAACACTGAAGCTTTCTTT.